Shown below are 30 T cell receptor beta chains from a single sample sequenced in a study of cytomegalovirus exposure and HLA in healthy donors. PCR was performed using 60 Vbeta and 13 Jbeta primers. Libraries were prepared by immunoSEQ multiplex PCR; TCRdb keeps only in-frame clonotypes and omits some of them. The sample shows 210,000 or so clones, just over 75% of them seen only once. The sequenced sample was PBMCs. All receptors derive from a man aged 18 to 29 in good health and CMV-seronegative.

The chain carries TRBV6-5 and TRBJ2-1; TRBD2 might be the D (5 bases). CDR3 length: 12 amino acids. CDR1 and CDR2 (germline): MNHEY, SVGAGI. V lost 1 base and J lost 10, with 8 bases in between. CDR3 loop: CASSYLPGEQFF. Written as DNA, the CDR3 is TGTGCCAGCAGTTACTTACCGGGGGAGCAGTTCTTC.

This clone was recorded once. This rearrangement joins TRBV27 to TRBJ2-1; 8 nucleotides match TRBD1. In germline, CDR1 is MNHEY, CDR2 SMNVEV (reference sequence). Trimming cost V 8 bases and J 7 bases; bases outside gene matches: 16. There are 16 residues in the CDR3. The CDR3 DNA reads as TGTGCCAGCCTCCTTGCGTCAGGGGGCGCGAGAAATGAGCAGTTCTTC. Amino acids: CASLLASGGARNEQFF.

The rearrangement joins TRBV11-2 to TRBJ2-5; maybe TRBD2 (5 bases). The CDR3 loop spans 14 amino acids. Trimming removed 5 bases from V and 2 bases from J, with 12 bases in between. Germline V gene data show CDR1 as SGHAT and CDR2 as FQNNGV. CDR3 region: CASSPSGIQETQYF. Written as DNA, the CDR3 is TGTGCCAGCAGCCCTTCGGGGATACAAGAGACCCAGTACTTC.

The chain couples TRBV30 to TRBJ2-7; D possibly corresponds to TRBD2 (6 bases). Trimming pared 5 bases from V and 7 bases from J, leaving 15 bases between. The CDR3 is 12 residues long. CDR1 GTSNPN and CDR2 SVGIG come from the germline V gene (reference sequence). CDR3 region: CAWRDLGREQYF. CDR3 in DNA: TGTGCCTGGCGCGACCTTGGGAGGGAGCAGTACTTC.

The chain has TRBV27 and TRBJ1-2, with D possibly matching TRBD1 (5 bases). Trimming removed 6 bases at V and 8 bases at J, with 16 bases between. The CDR3 runs to 13 residues. The germline V gene encodes CDR1 MNHEY and CDR2 SMNVEV (reference sequence). CDR3 protein: CASRATASDGYTF. CDR3 DNA: TGTGCCAGCAGGGCGACAGCTTCTGACGGCTACACCTTC.

The V and J genes are TRBV28 and TRBJ1-2; tentatively, D is TRBD1 (5 bases). This CDR3 comprises 16 residues. With 4 bases removed from V and 3 bases from J, the gap between germline ends came to 18 bases. The germline gives CDR1 MDHEN, CDR2 SYDVKM. CDR3 protein: CASSSTPHTGYYGYTF. In DNA, the CDR3 is TGTGCCAGCAGTTCAACGCCTCATACAGGTTACTATGGCTACACCTTC.

This clone was seen only a few times. This chain joins TRBV7-9 and TRBJ2-5; TRBD1 matches 12 bases. V gave up 1 base and J gave up 7 bases; unmatched junction bases: 7. Germline loops: CDR1 SEHNR, CDR2 FQNEAQ (reference sequence). This CDR3 contains 16 residues. The CDR3 DNA reads as TGTGCCAGCAGCTTAGAGGGGACAGGGGGCGCCGGGACCCAGTACTTC. This encodes CASSLEGTGGAGTQYF.

The rearrangement joins TRBV4-2 to TRBJ2-1, with D possibly being TRBD2 (5 bases). Germline CDR1 LGHNA, CDR2 YNFKEQ. The CDR3 has 14 amino acids. V lost 5 bases and J 9 bases, leaving 17 bases between the germline ends. The CDR3, as DNA: TGTGCCAGCAGCAACCGGGATACTCGACCTGAGCAGTTCTTC. Protein: CASSNRDTRPEQFF.

The genes are TRBV4-1 and TRBJ1-5, with unresolved D. CDR1 and CDR2 (germline): MGHRA, YSYEKL. The CDR3 has 15 amino acids. Trimming pared 3 bases from V and 4 bases from J, leaving 13 bases between. The CDR3 DNA reads TGCGCCAGCAGCCAGGCCGCAGGTCCTAATCAGCCCCAGCATTTT. It encodes CASSQAAGPNQPQHF.

This chain connects TRBV7-9 to TRBJ2-7, with 8 bases aligning to TRBD2. This CDR3 is 14 amino acids long. V shed 3 bases and J 7 bases; nucleotides not matched to a gene: 8. The germline CDR1 and CDR2 sequences are SEHNR and FQNEAQ (reference sequence). The CDR3 DNA sequence: TGTGCCAGCAGCTTGTCACTAGCGGAGATAGAGCAGTACTTC. Translation: CASSLSLAEIEQYF.

The rearrangement joins TRBV30 to TRBJ2-1, with TRBD2 matching 7 bases. The germline V gene has CDR1 GTSNPN and CDR2 SVGIG (reference sequence). There are 16 residues in the CDR3. With 0 bases clipped from V and 6 bases from J, the junction kept 11 bases outside the gene matches. In DNA, the CDR3 is TGTGCCTGGAGTGTAAAGTGGGCGGGAGCCCGCAATGAGCAGTTCTTC. Its protein product is CAWSVKWAGARNEQFF.

This clone appeared once. The V call is TRBV19, the J call TRBJ2-1, with 9 bases that match TRBD2. Looked up from germline, CDR1 is LNHDA and CDR2 is SQIVND (reference sequence). This CDR3 region has 15 residues. J gave up 2 bases and V 5 bases, and 4 bases lay outside the gene matches. The CDR3 sequence: CASSPGTSTYNEQFF. Here the CDR3 DNA reads TGTGCCAGTAGTCCAGGGACTAGCACCTACAATGAGCAGTTCTTC.

V gene TRBV11-2 combines with J gene TRBJ2-2, with a weak D call TRBD2 (6 bases). CDR1 is SGHAT and CDR2 is FQNNGV in the germline V gene. The V end was cut by 1 base, the J end by 7 bases, with 13 bases between. This CDR3 contains 15 residues. CDR3 sequence reads: CASSLGPVGGGELFF. In DNA form, the CDR3 reads TGTGCCAGCAGCTTAGGCCCCGTGGGGGGCGGGGAGCTGTTTTTT.

The V and J genes are TRBV5-4 and TRBJ2-2, with D unclear. V gave up 4 bases and J gave up 5 bases, with 12 bases separating them. Germline V lookup: CDR1 SGHNT, CDR2 YYREEE (reference sequence). This CDR3 has 14 residues. Here the CDR3 DNA reads TGTGCCAGCAGCCCGGTGCCTACTACCGGGGAGCTGTTTTTT. Residues: CASSPVPTTGELFF.

J is TRBJ1-1 and V is TRBV29-1, with D uncertain. V lost 4 bases and J 4 bases, leaving 13 bases between the germline ends. Germline CDR1 and CDR2: SQVTM and ANQGSEA. The CDR3 totals 13 residues. The DNA of the CDR3 is TGCAGCGTTGTCTTGGGCAGAGCCACTGAAGCTTTCTTT. This sequence encodes CSVVLGRATEAFF.

The chain is built from TRBV29-1 and TRBJ2-2; D uncertain. V was clipped by 4 bases and J by 3 bases, with 9 bases between them. The CDR3 length is 13 residues. Germline assignment: CDR1 SQVTM and CDR2 ANQGSEA. CDR3 nucleotides: TGCAGCGTTGTATTAGAGCACACCGGGGAGCTGTTTTTT. Amino acids: CSVVLEHTGELFF.

This rearrangement joins TRBV10-2 to TRBJ2-1; 14 positions match TRBD2. CDR3 length: 14 amino acids. In germline, CDR1 is WSHSY, CDR2 SAAADI. Germline trimming cut 4 bases from V and 7 bases from J; bases unmatched to any gene: 0. Here the CDR3 reads CASSGTSGRNEQFF. For the CDR3, the DNA is TGCGCCAGCAGTGGGACTAGCGGGAGGAATGAGCAGTTCTTC.

The rearrangement joins TRBV7-9 to TRBJ2-2; D ambiguous. The CDR3 consists of 12 residues. With 2 bases removed from V and 7 bases from J, the gap between germline ends came to 5 bases. The germline V gene encodes CDR1 SEHNR and CDR2 FQNEAQ (reference sequence). The CDR3 DNA follows: TGTGCCAGCAGCTTACACGGCGGGGAGCTGTTTTTT. It codes for CASSLHGGELFF.

The V gene is TRBV7-8, the J gene TRBJ2-5; 8 nucleotides align to TRBD2. Germline loops: CDR1 SGHVS, CDR2 FQNEAQ. V shed 0 bases, J shed 5 bases, and the junction held 17 bases outside the gene matches. CDR3 length: 19 residues. CDR3 in DNA: TGTGCCAGCAGCTTAGCGGGGCTAAGGACTAGCCCGTTGATGGAGACCCAGTACTTC. The encoded protein is CASSLAGLRTSPLMETQYF.

The chain is built from TRBV7-2 and TRBJ2-7, with 8 bases lining up with TRBD2. The V and J ends lost 2 bases and 7 bases, in that order; junction bases with no gene match: 7. Per germline, CDR1 SGHTA and CDR2 FQGNSA. The CDR3 runs to 14 residues. The CDR3 region is CASSLMAGGGEQYF. The CDR3 region has the DNA TGTGCCAGCAGCTTAATGGCGGGAGGAGGGGAGCAGTACTTC.

The chain is built from TRBV29-1 and TRBJ2-3, with D possibly matching TRBD2 (6 bases). CDR1 and CDR2 from the germline V gene are SQVTM and ANQGSEA. The V gene lost 1 base and the J gene lost 1 base, with 12 bases spanning the gap. The CDR3 has 15 residues. CDR3 sequence: CSVEGPWGGTDTQYF. The CDR3 nucleotides read TGCAGCGTTGAAGGGCCCTGGGGGGGCACAGATACGCAGTATTTT.

This clone has only one observation. This chain links TRBV9 with TRBJ2-1, with D possibly TRBD2 on 6 matching bases. The germline V gene encodes CDR1 SGDLS and CDR2 YYNGEE. There are 15 residues in the CDR3. Trimming removed 2 bases at V and 0 bases at J, with 9 bases between. CDR3 region: CASSVSGLSYNEQFF. In DNA, the CDR3 is TGTGCCAGCAGCGTTAGCGGACTCTCCTACAATGAGCAGTTCTTC. Full variable domain (outside the CDR3, taken from reference TRBV9 and TRBJ2-1): DSGVTQTPKHLITATGQRVTLRCSPRSGDLSVYWYQQSLDQGLQFLIQYYNGEERAKGNILERFSAQQFPDLHSELNLSSLELGDSALYFCASSVSGLSYNEQFFGPGTRLTVL.

The rearrangement links TRBV18 to TRBJ2-5; D may be TRBD2 (6 bases). V was clipped by 2 bases and J by 5 bases, with 9 bases between them. The CDR3 totals 13 residues. The germline V gene encodes CDR1 KGHSH and CDR2 LQKENI. DNA of the CDR3: TGTGCCAGCTCACCAGCGGCGGGGGAGACCCAGTACTTC. Protein: CASSPAAGETQYF.

This rearrangement joins TRBV30 to TRBJ2-1; no clear D gene. This CDR3 has 13 residues. The ends were cut back, 0 bases at V and 4 bases at J, with 7 bases in the middle. Germline CDR1 is GTSNPN and CDR2 is SVGIG (reference sequence). The DNA of the CDR3 is TGTGCCTGGAGTGTAGTTAGATACAATGAGCAGTTCTTC. This gives the protein CAWSVVRYNEQFF.

This clone was picked up one time. This chain uses TRBV7-6 with TRBJ2-1, with 13 bases aligning to TRBD2. Trimming removed 7 bases from V and 5 bases from J; junction bases left unmatched: 5. Looked up from germline, CDR1 is SGHVS and CDR2 is FNYEAQ. This CDR3 contains 15 residues. Here the CDR3 reads CASKGTSGTNNEQFF. Here the CDR3 DNA reads TGTGCCAGCAAGGGGACTAGCGGGACTAACAATGAGCAGTTCTTC. The variable domain in full, completed from reference TRBV7-6 and TRBJ2-1, reads GAGVSQSPRYKVTKRGQDVALRCDPISGHVSLYWYRQALGQGPEFLTYFNYEAQQDKSGLPNDRFSAERPEGSISTLTIQRTEQRDSAMYRCASKGTSGTNNEQFFGPGTRLTVL.

V is TRBV10-1 and J is TRBJ2-3; D gene unclear. V gave up 3 bases and J gave up 2 bases, with 12 bases separating them. CDR3 length equals 15 residues. Germline V CDR1 and CDR2: WNHNN, SYGVQD (reference sequence). The CDR3 loop reads CASSDSSSPTDTQYF. The CDR3 DNA sequence: TGCGCCAGCAGTGACAGTAGCTCCCCCACAGATACGCAGTATTTT.

The genes are TRBV14 and TRBJ2-7; D may be TRBD1 (6 bases). The CDR3 has 16 amino acids. V shed 3 bases and J shed 0 bases, with 15 bases lying between them. Germline V gene lookup returns CDR1 SGHDN and CDR2 FVKESK. The CDR3 protein is CASSHLRGRGSYEQYF. For the CDR3, the DNA is TGTGCCAGCAGCCACCTCAGGGGCAGGGGCTCCTACGAGCAGTACTTC.

This chain uses TRBV5-6 with TRBJ2-5, with TRBD1 matching 7 bases. The J call is doubtful: the DNA matches TRBJ2-7 better. Germline CDR1 reads SGHDT; CDR2 reads YYEEEE. There are 15 residues in the CDR3. CDR3 in amino acids: CASSLGTGMTYEQYF. The CDR3 coding sequence is TGTGCCAGCAGCTTGGGGACAGGCATGACCTACGAGCAGTACTTC.

This clone was found a few times. The genes are TRBV19 and TRBJ2-6; D may be TRBD1 (5 bases). Germline V gives CDR1 LNHDA, CDR2 SQIVND (reference sequence). CDR3 length equals 15 residues. V was shortened by 6 bases and J by 0 bases, with 9 bases between the two germline ends. The DNA of the CDR3 is TGTGCCAGTAGAGCAGGGTACTCTGGGGCCAACGTCCTGACTTTC. Translation gives CASRAGYSGANVLTF.

The chain combines TRBV19 with TRBJ2-2; 11 bases fit TRBD2. Trimming removed 3 bases from V and 7 bases from J; junction bases left unmatched: 7. The CDR3 runs to 16 residues. Germline values: CDR1 LNHDA, CDR2 SQIVND (reference sequence). The CDR3 loop reads CASSMSSGRYGGELFF. The CDR3 DNA follows: TGTGCCAGTAGTATGTCTAGCGGGAGGTACGGCGGGGAGCTGTTTTTT.